A single sample gave rise to the 5 T cell receptor beta chains below, sequenced in a study of blood T cell repertoires in COVID-19. Measured with immunoSEQ multiplex PCR; TCRdb has only the in-frame clones, and not every one. The sample has roughly 67,000 clones, roughly 84% seen once. Sequenced: peripheral blood. These receptors originate from a middle-aged man with active COVID-19.

This clone was seen a single time. This rearrangement joins TRBV29-1 to TRBJ2-1; 7 bases align to TRBD2. The length of the CDR3 is 14 residues. V gave up 7 bases and J gave up 3 bases; unmatched junction bases: 9. Germline V CDR1 and CDR2: SQVTM, ANQGSEA. The CDR3 protein is CSAALADLYNEQFF. CDR3 in DNA: TGCAGCGCCGCTCTAGCGGATCTCTACAATGAGCAGTTCTTC.

The rearrangement links TRBV7-2 to TRBJ2-5; 7 bases map to TRBD1. The CDR3 covers 17 residues. V trimming: 5 bases; J trimming: 4 bases; junction bases outside the gene matches: 16. Germline V CDR1 and CDR2: SGHTA, FQGNSA. Written as DNA, the CDR3 is TGTGCCAGCAGCCCCCACTCGACAGGGCCTTCGATAGAGACCCAGTACTTC. Its protein product is CASSPHSTGPSIETQYF.

The V and J genes are TRBV19 and TRBJ2-7, with D perhaps TRBD1 (6 bases). Germline-derived CDR1 and CDR2 are LNHDA and SQIVND (reference sequence). Deletions cut 3 bases from V and 6 bases from J, with 18 bases between. CDR3 size: 15 residues. The CDR3 coding sequence is TGTGCCAGTAGTATGAACTGGCTGGGGGCACGCGAGCAGTACTTC. This gives the protein CASSMNWLGAREQYF.

This clone was seen just once. The rearrangement uses TRBV9 and TRBJ2-3, with a possible D match to TRBD2 (6 bases). CDR3 length: 14 amino acids. The V gene's germline CDR1 is SGDLS and CDR2 YYNGEE. Trimming removed 4 bases from V and 6 bases from J, with 15 bases in between. DNA of the CDR3: TGTGCCAGCAGCCCCACGACTAGATCCGATACGCAGTATTTT. Its translation is CASSPTTRSDTQYF.

This chain uses TRBV19 with TRBJ1-1; 8 nucleotides match TRBD1. The ends lost 4 bases at V and 1 base at J; junction bases unmatched: 5. The CDR3 extends over 15 amino acids. Looked up from germline, CDR1 is LNHDA and CDR2 is SQIVND (reference sequence). The CDR3: CASSSQGARNTEAFF. CDR3 nucleotide sequence: TGTGCCAGTAGTAGTCAGGGGGCGCGGAACACTGAAGCTTTCTTT.